This T cell receptor beta chain derives from a study of response to subunit inactivated influenza vaccine. In this sample, this clonotype turned up a few times. V was clipped by 3 bases and J by 0 bases; unmatched bases: 9. The CDR3 extends over 17 amino acids. TCRdb reprocessed the RT-PCR reads with MiXCR, giving one entry per CDR3 protein. The sample carries some 540,000 distinct CDR3 sequences, roughly 25% recorded once. This same sample was also taken into another study, of T cells expressing NK-cell markers. As that report states: With UMIs, 5'RACE template switching was used to make TCR beta cDNA. The TCR beta repertoires originated in sorted CD3+CD56+NKG2C+, CD3+CD56+NKG2C- and CD3+CD56-NKG2C+ T cells. Sequenced donors, eight in total, included seven who were HCMV-seropositive and one who was seronegative.

The sequence was collected from a man over 45 who received an inactivated influenza vaccine. Source: CD4+ T cells sorted from PBMCs, taken approximately 13 days after vaccination. The rearrangement links TRBV12-3 or TRBV12-4 to TRBJ2-3, with TRBD2 matching 7 bases. The CDR3 DNA reads as TGTGCCAGCAGTTTCAGAACGGGAGGATTTAGCACAGATACGCAGTATTTT. Protein: CASSFRTGGFSTDTQYF.